This passage covers 12 T cell receptor beta chains from one sample sequenced in a study of T-cell memory formation after mild COVID-19. TCRdb fed the 5' RACE reads into MiXCR, producing one record per CDR3 protein. The data show about 250,000 distinct CDR3 sequences, 18% seen once. Input material: PBMCs or a T cell subset sorted from them (not recorded which). Receptor source: a man between 18 and 35 years old who had mild COVID-19 (a few samples of this study predate the infection). Cell type and time point are not known.

The chain uses TRBV7-9 and TRBJ1-2; D remains unclear. Germline CDR1 is SEHNR and CDR2 is FQNEAQ (reference sequence). This CDR3 contains 14 residues. V dropped 4 bases and J dropped 0 bases, with 9 bases sitting between them. DNA for the CDR3: TGTGCCAGCAGCTGGGCAGAACCTAACTATGGCTACACCTTC. The encoded protein is CASSWAEPNYGYTF. Combining the CDR3 with reference TRBV7-9 and TRBJ1-2 gives the whole variable domain DTGVSQNPRHKITKRGQNVTFRCDPISEHNRLYWYRQTLGQGPEFLTYFQNEAQLEKSRLLSDRFSAERPKGSFSTLEIQRTEQGDSAMYLCASSWAEPNYGYTFGSGTRLTVV.

This clonotype was picked up a small number of times. The chain couples TRBV24-1 to TRBJ2-2, with TRBD1 identical over 8 bases. The CDR3 sequence is 15 residues long. Germline lookup yields CDR1 KGHDR and CDR2 SFDVKD. Trimming took 6 bases from V and 5 from J; bases not matched to a gene: 7. The CDR3 loop is CATSRDRGGTGELFF. CDR3 nucleotides: TGTGCCACCAGTCGCGACAGGGGAGGAACCGGGGAGCTGTTTTTT.

The V and J genes are TRBV10-3 and TRBJ2-7; TRBD2 might be the D (7 bases). Looked up from germline, CDR1 is ENHRY and CDR2 is SYGVKD. This CDR3 region has 15 residues. Trimming pared 6 bases from V and 7 bases from J, leaving 22 bases between. This chain's CDR3 is CAISAGTAGADEQYF. The CDR3, as DNA: TGTGCCATCAGCGCCGGGACGGCGGGGGCCGATGAGCAGTACTTC.

This rearrangement joins TRBV7-9 to TRBJ2-7; D is unclear. This CDR3 spans 11 amino acids. The germline CDR1 and CDR2 sequences are SEHNR and FQNEAQ (reference sequence). Between the trimmed V and J ends, which lost 5 bases and 4 bases, there was a span of 6 bases. CDR3 nucleotide sequence: TGTGCCAGCAGCGCGTCTTACGAGCAGTACTTC. Its translation: CASSASYEQYF. Variable domain in full (rest from reference TRBV7-9 and TRBJ2-7): DTGVSQNPRHKITKRGQNVTFRCDPISEHNRLYWYRQTLGQGPEFLTYFQNEAQLEKSRLLSDRFSAERPKGSFSTLEIQRTEQGDSAMYLCASSASYEQYFGPGTRLTVT.

This clonotype showed up just a few times. For the CDR3, the DNA is TGCGCCAGCAGCCGGGGATCCCCGGGACAGGGCGAAGAGACCCAGTACTTC. Translated: CASSRGSPGQGEETQYF. The chain couples TRBV5-1 to TRBJ2-5; 9 positions agree with TRBD1. Germline V gives CDR1 SGHRS, CDR2 YFSETQ. CDR3 length: 17 residues. Trimming removed 4 bases from V and 3 bases from J; junction bases left unmatched: 13. Full variable domain (outside the CDR3, taken from reference TRBV5-1 and TRBJ2-5): KAGVTQTPRYLIKTRGQQVTLSCSPISGHRSVSWYQQTPGQGLQFLFEYFSETQRNKGNFPGRFSGRQFSNSRSEMNVSTLELGDSALYLCASSRGSPGQGEETQYFGPGTRLLVL.

J is TRBJ2-1 and V is TRBV5-1, with 8 bases identical to TRBD1. After removal of 3 bases from V and 1 base from J, the junction contained 6 bases not matched to a gene. CDR3 length equals 16 residues. Per germline, CDR1 SGHRS and CDR2 YFSETQ. CDR3 bases: TGCGCCAGCAGCTCCGGCGGGACAGGTTCCTACAATGAGCAGTTCTTC. As protein: CASSSGGTGSYNEQFF.

This chain uses TRBV6-2 or TRBV6-3 with TRBJ2-1, with D possibly TRBD2 on 7 matching bases. V lost 10 bases and J lost 8, with 27 bases in between. This CDR3 region has 16 residues. Germline V lookup: CDR1 MNHEY, CDR2 SVGEGT. The CDR3 DNA sequence: TGTGCCACCCACGGAGGGGGACTACAACTTTGGGATGAGCAGTTCTTC. It specifies CATHGGGLQLWDEQFF.

The V and J genes are TRBV12-3 or TRBV12-4 and TRBJ1-1; D is ambiguous. Trimming stripped 1 base from V and 4 bases from J, with 7 bases between. The CDR3 has 13 amino acids. DNA of the CDR3: TGTGCCAGCAGTTTAGGGGCACTCACTGAAGCTTTCTTT. Protein product: CASSLGALTEAFF.

The rearrangement links TRBV6-4 to TRBJ2-3, with D hard to call. CDR1 is MRHNA, CDR2 SNTAGT, per germline. The CDR3 extends over 13 amino acids. Trimming removed 7 bases at V and 4 bases at J, with 12 bases between. The CDR3 reads CASNLELPDTQYF. CDR3 DNA: TGTGCCAGCAACCTGGAGCTCCCAGATACGCAGTATTTT.

J is TRBJ2-3 and V is TRBV7-3; 14 bases align to TRBD2. This CDR3 is built from 18 residues. Trimming at V came to 5 bases and at J to 0 bases, leaving 7 bases not matched to a gene. Germline CDR1 is SGHTA and CDR2 is FQGTGA. As DNA, the CDR3 is TGTGCCAGCAGCACGGGACTAGCGGGAGCCCCTAGCACAGATACGCAGTATTTT. Encoded protein: CASSTGLAGAPSTDTQYF.

This clonotype showed up just a few times. The chain combines TRBV11-2 with TRBJ2-7, with D maybe TRBD1 (6 bases). Trimming shortened V by 5 bases and J by 7 bases, and 12 bases separated the two germline ends. This CDR3 region has 12 residues. Germline CDR1 and CDR2: SGHAT and FQNNGV. Written as DNA, the CDR3 is TGTGCCAGCAGCCTGTGGGGGCGGGAGCAGTACTTC. It encodes CASSLWGREQYF.

This clonotype has only one observation. This chain links TRBV12-3 or TRBV12-4 with TRBJ2-3; 8 bases are a match to TRBD2. Losses at the gene ends were 5 bases for V and 6 bases for J; bases not matched to a gene: 7. The CDR3 runs 14 residues. The CDR3 spells CASSLGTRADTQYF. The CDR3, as DNA: TGTGCCAGCAGTCTGGGGACTAGAGCCGATACGCAGTATTTT.